The 27 T cell receptor beta chains reported below all come from one sample, sequenced in a study of identical twins. TCRdb re-called the 5' RACE reads with MiXCR, one entry per CDR3 protein. The sample consists of approximately 680,000 distinct CDR3 sequences, 7.1% of them appearing once. These data are also associated with another study on yellow fever vaccine responses in identical twins.

Sequencing input: PBMCs. Every receptor here comes from a woman in her late teens or twenties in good health.

This clonotype has a count of ten or more. This chain joins TRBV5-5 and TRBJ2-7, with 7 bases identical to TRBD1. The V gene's germline CDR1 is SGHKS and CDR2 YYEKEE (reference sequence). This CDR3 is 14 amino acids long. Losses at the gene ends were 0 bases for V and 2 bases for J; bases not matched to a gene: 2. CDR3 coding DNA: TGTGCCAGCAGCTTGGAAGGACAGGCCTACGAGCAGTACGTC. Translating gives CASSLEGQAYEQYV.

This chain links TRBV14 with TRBJ1-2; no definite D call. The V end lost 2 bases, the J end lost 11 bases, and 21 bases lay between the germline ends. CDR1 SGHDN and CDR2 FVKESK come from the germline V gene. This CDR3 has 15 amino acids. CDR3 nucleotide sequence: TGTGCCAGCAGCCAACGGGTCCGCGGGCCGGTTGGTTACACCTTC. Translated: CASSQRVRGPVGYTF. The full variable domain, its missing parts supplied by reference TRBV14 and TRBJ1-2, is EAGVTQFPSHSVIEKGQTVTLRCDPISGHDNLYWYRRVMGKEIKFLLHFVKESKQDESGMPNNRFLAERTGGTYSTLKVQPAELEDSGVYFCASSQRVRGPVGYTFGSGTRLTVV.

This clonotype was seen a handful of times. The V and J genes are TRBV7-2 and TRBJ2-1; 10 bases are shared with TRBD2. The germline V gene encodes CDR1 SGHTA and CDR2 FQGNSA. Losses at the gene ends were 1 base for V and 4 bases for J; bases not matched to a gene: 7. The CDR3 totals 17 residues. CDR3 in amino acids: CASSLVVSSGGYNEQFF. The CDR3 DNA is TGTGCCAGCAGCTTAGTCGTGTCTAGCGGGGGTTACAATGAGCAGTTCTTC. The full variable domain, in which reference TRBV7-2 and TRBJ2-1 provide the parts outside the CDR3, is GAGVSQSPSNKVTEKGKDVELRCDPISGHTALYWYRQSLGQGLEFLIYFQGNSAPDKSGLPSDRFSAERTGGSVSTLTIQRTQQEDSAVYLCASSLVVSSGGYNEQFFGPGTRLTVL.

This clonotype was observed a few times. The V call is TRBV29-1, the J call TRBJ1-1; D is unclear. This CDR3 region has 14 residues. Germline-derived CDR1 and CDR2 are SQVTM and ANQGSEA. Trimming stripped 4 bases from V and 1 base from J, with 13 bases between. The CDR3 spells CSVARGPGNTEAFF. CDR3 in DNA: TGCAGCGTTGCCCGCGGGCCCGGGAACACTGAAGCTTTCTTT.

This clonotype was found many times. The V and J genes are TRBV4-2 and TRBJ1-6, with D maybe TRBD1 (5 bases). The CDR3 has 14 amino acids. V lost 0 bases and J lost 8, with 8 bases in between. Germline CDR1 LGHNA, CDR2 YNFKEQ. DNA for the CDR3: TGTGCCAGCAGCCAAGAAGCGGGGGATTCACCCCTCCACTTT. Translation: CASSQEAGDSPLHF.

The chain recombines TRBV5-5 with TRBJ2-5; perhaps D is TRBD1 or TRBD2 (5 bases each). This CDR3 region has 15 residues. Trimming left V 5 bases short and J 2 bases short, with 16 bases between. CDR1 is SGHKS and CDR2 is YYEKEE in the germline V gene (reference sequence). The CDR3 loop reads CASSFREWDQETQYF. CDR3 coding DNA: TGTGCCAGCAGTTTCAGGGAGTGGGATCAAGAGACCCAGTACTTC.

This clonotype was seen at least ten times. The chain uses TRBV6-5 and TRBJ2-1, with D unclear. Germline CDR1 and CDR2: MNHEY and SVGAGI. This CDR3 has 13 residues. The V and J ends lost 2 bases and 6 bases respectively, with 8 bases between them. In nucleotides, the CDR3 is TGTGCCAGCAGTTACGCCTCCGGCAATGAGCAGTTCTTC. Translation gives CASSYASGNEQFF.

This clonotype was detected a few times. The chain combines TRBV12-3 or TRBV12-4 with TRBJ1-5; 9 bases are a match to TRBD1. The CDR3 totals 14 residues. J gave up 9 bases and V 6 bases, and 9 bases lay outside the gene matches. In nucleotides, the CDR3 is TGTGCCAGCAGCCGGACAGGGGCCGGGCGGCCCCAGCATTTT. Translating it yields CASSRTGAGRPQHF.

A few counts support this clonotype. The V and J genes are TRBV29-1 and TRBJ2-5; D tentatively fits TRBD1 or TRBD2 (5 bases each). Germline V CDR1 and CDR2: SQVTM, ANQGSEA. This CDR3 comprises 14 residues. V lost 1 base and J 6 bases, leaving 15 bases between the germline ends. The CDR3 spells CSVEGETVRKTQYF. The CDR3 DNA reads TGCAGCGTTGAAGGGGAGACAGTAAGGAAGACCCAGTACTTC.

V usage is TRBV11-2 and J usage is TRBJ1-1; perhaps TRBD1 as D (5 bases). The germline V and J ends were trimmed by 1 base and 7 bases, with 19 bases remaining between them. The CDR3 length is 16 residues. Per the germline V gene, CDR1 is SGHAT and CDR2 is FQNNGV. The CDR3 DNA follows: TGTGCCAGCAGCTTAGGGCTGGGACGCGGTACCAGTGAAGCTTTCTTT. Amino acids: CASSLGLGRGTSEAFF. Full variable domain (rest looked up from reference TRBV11-2 and TRBJ1-1): EAGVAQSPRYKIIEKRQSVAFWCNPISGHATLYWYQQILGQGPKLLIQFQNNGVVDDSQLPKDRFSAERLKGVDSTLKIQPAKLEDSAVYLCASSLGLGRGTSEAFFGQGTRLTVV.

This clonotype was seen only a few times. This chain joins TRBV18 and TRBJ1-2, with a tentative D call TRBD1 (5 bases). CDR3 length equals 14 residues. V lost 0 bases and J lost 4, with 9 bases in between. The germline CDR1 and CDR2 sequences are KGHSH and LQKENI. CDR3 protein: CASSPPTQGYGYTF. In DNA, the CDR3 is TGTGCCAGCTCACCACCGACCCAGGGCTATGGCTACACCTTC.

This clonotype was counted at least ten times. The rearrangement joins TRBV12-3 or TRBV12-4 to TRBJ1-4, with TRBD1 identical over 8 bases. CDR3 length: 14 residues. V lost 7 bases to trimming and J lost 6 bases; unmatched junction nucleotides: 7. The CDR3 loop is CASTRTGTHEKLFF. CDR3 in DNA: TGTGCCAGCACCAGGACAGGGACCCATGAAAAACTGTTTTTT.

In its sample, this clonotype was seen many times. This chain links TRBV12-5 with TRBJ1-1; D remains unclear. The CDR3 sequence is 13 residues long. Germline V CDR1 and CDR2: LGHNT, FRNRAP. V lost 2 bases and J lost 1, with 5 bases in between. CDR3 region: CASGLRGNTEAFF. CDR3 nucleotides: TGTGCTAGTGGTTTGCGGGGGAACACTGAAGCTTTCTTT.

This clonotype occurred a few times. This CDR3 is CASIDRGSSYNEQFF. The CDR3 coding sequence is TGCGCCAGCATTGATCGGGGGAGCTCCTACAATGAGCAGTTCTTC. The rearrangement uses TRBV5-1 and TRBJ2-1; a weak D match, TRBD2 (6 bases). The V end lost 6 bases, the J end lost 0 bases, and 13 bases lay between the germline ends. Germline V gene lookup returns CDR1 SGHRS and CDR2 YFSETQ. The CDR3 sequence is 15 residues long.

This clonotype was counted a few times. V is TRBV7-6 and J is TRBJ1-1; 8 nucleotides agree with TRBD1. The germline gives CDR1 SGHVS, CDR2 FNYEAQ. This CDR3 region has 13 residues. The V gene end was trimmed by 5 bases and the J gene end by 6 bases; junction bases not matched to a gene: 5. In DNA, the CDR3 is TGTGCCAGCAGCCGGACAGGGCCTTCTGAAGCTTTCTTT. It translates to CASSRTGPSEAFF.

V and J are TRBV14 and TRBJ2-2; 8 bases agree with TRBD1. CDR1 is SGHDN and CDR2 is FVKESK in the germline V gene. J lost 0 bases, V lost 4 bases, and 7 bases had no gene match. The CDR3 length is 17 residues. The CDR3 region has the DNA TGTGCCAGCAGCCCACCAAAGGGACAGGCGAACACCGGGGAGCTGTTTTTT. This encodes CASSPPKGQANTGELFF.

This clonotype was counted only a few times. The gene calls are TRBV5-5 and TRBJ2-1; a weak D match, TRBD2 (5 bases). V was trimmed by 6 bases and J by 4 bases, leaving 20 bases between them. The CDR3 sequence is 16 residues long. CDR1 SGHKS and CDR2 YYEKEE come from the germline V gene (reference sequence). The CDR3: CASTYSRELAYNEQFF. The CDR3 nucleotides are TGTGCCAGCACCTACTCCAGAGAGCTAGCTTACAATGAGCAGTTCTTC. Drawing the rest from reference TRBV5-5 and TRBJ2-1, the complete variable domain is DAGVTQSPTHLIKTRGQQVTLRCSPISGHKSVSWYQQVLGQGPQFIFQYYEKEERGRGNFPDRFSARQFPNYSSELNVNALLLGDSALYLCASTYSRELAYNEQFFGPGTRLTVL.

This clonotype turned up a few times. The CDR3 nucleotides are TGCGCCAGCAGCTTGATTGGGGGTCGGGAGACCCAGTACTTC. Its translation: CASSLIGGRETQYF. The chain combines TRBV5-1 with TRBJ2-5; D possibly matches TRBD1 or TRBD2 (5 bases each). Trimming shortened V by 1 base and J by 5 bases, and 12 bases separated the two germline ends. The CDR3 is 14 residues long. CDR1 and CDR2 from the germline V gene are SGHRS and YFSETQ.

The rearrangement joins TRBV10-1 to TRBJ1-6; D call uncertain. The germline CDR1 and CDR2 sequences are WNHNN and SYGVQD (reference sequence). Trimming took off 2 bases at V and 11 bases at J, with 10 bases between the two ends. The CDR3 is made up of 13 amino acids. This CDR3 reads CASSEGIGTPLHF. The CDR3 DNA sequence: TGCGCCAGCAGTGAGGGTATCGGTACACCCCTCCACTTT.

This clonotype was seen a handful of times. The chain links TRBV12-3 or TRBV12-4 to TRBJ2-3; weak D call: TRBD1 (5 bases). CDR3 length equals 17 residues. With 5 bases removed from V and 2 bases from J, the gap between germline ends came to 20 bases. The CDR3 spells CASSPPLPGRDTDTQYF. The CDR3 DNA reads as TGTGCCAGCAGTCCACCCCTACCTGGCAGGGACACAGATACGCAGTATTTT.

This clonotype was counted ten times or more. This chain connects TRBV6-1 to TRBJ1-1, with TRBD1 matching 7 bases. V shed 6 bases, J shed 6 bases, and the junction held 10 bases outside the gene matches. CDR3 length: 14 residues. Per the germline V gene, CDR1 is MNHNS and CDR2 is SASEGT. The CDR3 loop is CASRLRGGFAEAFF. The CDR3 bases are TGTGCCAGCAGACTCAGGGGGGGTTTTGCTGAAGCTTTCTTT.

This clonotype was seen only a few times. V is TRBV6-1 and J is TRBJ1-1; D possibly corresponds to TRBD1 (6 bases). CDR3 length equals 14 residues. V gave up 7 bases and J gave up 0 bases, with 12 bases separating them. Germline values: CDR1 MNHNS, CDR2 SASEGT. The CDR3 bases are TGTGCCAGCAACAAACAGGGCCTGAACACTGAAGCTTTCTTT. The encoded protein is CASNKQGLNTEAFF.

In this sample, this clonotype turned up many times. The V and J genes are TRBV3-1 and TRBJ2-7; 10 bases map to TRBD1. The CDR3 loop spans 14 amino acids. The J segment lost 3 bases and the V segment lost 4 bases, leaving 3 bases of the junction unmatched. Germline V gene sequence: CDR1 LGHDT, CDR2 YNNKEL (reference sequence). The CDR3 DNA sequence: TGTGCCAGCAGCCCGGGGACAGGGGACTACGAGCAGTACGTC. This gives the protein CASSPGTGDYEQYV.

V gene TRBV20-1 combines with J gene TRBJ2-3; D is ambiguous. The CDR3 extends over 13 amino acids. The germline gives CDR1 DFQATT, CDR2 SNEGSKA (reference sequence). Trimming left V 3 bases short and J 4 bases short, with 11 bases between. The CDR3 DNA reads TGCAGTGCTAGTAGTGAAGTCGCAGATACGCAGTATTTT. Protein: CSASSEVADTQYF.

This clonotype occurred once. The rearrangement joins TRBV10-2 to TRBJ2-1; 8 bases map to TRBD2. CDR3 length: 13 residues. J lost 10 bases, V lost 0 bases, and 2 bases had no gene match. Looked up from germline, CDR1 is WSHSY and CDR2 is SAAADI. CDR3 DNA: TGCGCCAGCAGTGAGTCTTTAGCGGGGGAGCAGTTCTTC. This sequence encodes CASSESLAGEQFF.

This chain joins TRBV12-3 or TRBV12-4 and TRBJ2-7; a possible D gene is TRBD2 (6 bases). V was clipped by 2 bases and J by 1 base, with 12 bases between them. The CDR3 sequence is 15 residues long. DNA for the CDR3: TGTGCCAGCAGTTTAAACGGGGAGGCGTCCTACGAGCAGTACTTC. Its translation is CASSLNGEASYEQYF.

This clonotype appeared a few times. The gene calls are TRBV12-3 or TRBV12-4 and TRBJ2-7, with D hard to call. The ends were cut back, 3 bases at V and 3 bases at J, with 6 bases in the middle. The CDR3 contains 12 residues. The CDR3 DNA is TGTGCCAGCAGTTTGAAGGGCTACGAGCAGTACGTC. It yields the protein CASSLKGYEQYV.